This TCR beta chain derives from a study of cytomegalovirus exposure and HLA in healthy donors. For the study at large: Both the roughly 120 validation repertoires and the roughly 620 first-cohort repertoires used the same platform, as reported by a later analysis.

Separate from the approximately 670-subject first cohort, the roughly 120-subject validation cohort was the one that the donors belonged to. The study's findings and limits: Subsequent analysis revealed that first-cohort TCR clusters tended to co-occur in the approximately 120 validation repertoires. A list of roughly 180 TCR beta chains associated with cytomegalovirus was given.

Remarks on this clone: The antigen remains unidentified.

Clones were read by immunoSEQ multiplex PCR, and TCRdb kept only the in-frame ones, dropping some. The repertoire has a few hundred thousand clones, roughly 88% of them found once; the top ten carry 0.7% to 0.85%. Trimming removed 2 bases at V and 2 bases at J, with 8 bases between. From germline, CDR1 is MNHEY and CDR2 SMNVEV (reference sequence). CDR3 length equals 14 residues. Input material: PBMCs. V is TRBV27 and J is TRBJ2-3; D call uncertain. This TCR came from a woman aged 18-29 years in good health and CMV-seronegative. CDR3 in DNA: TGTGCCAGCAGTTTAAATTTCTACACAGATACGCAGTATTTT. This translates into CASSLNFYTDTQYF.